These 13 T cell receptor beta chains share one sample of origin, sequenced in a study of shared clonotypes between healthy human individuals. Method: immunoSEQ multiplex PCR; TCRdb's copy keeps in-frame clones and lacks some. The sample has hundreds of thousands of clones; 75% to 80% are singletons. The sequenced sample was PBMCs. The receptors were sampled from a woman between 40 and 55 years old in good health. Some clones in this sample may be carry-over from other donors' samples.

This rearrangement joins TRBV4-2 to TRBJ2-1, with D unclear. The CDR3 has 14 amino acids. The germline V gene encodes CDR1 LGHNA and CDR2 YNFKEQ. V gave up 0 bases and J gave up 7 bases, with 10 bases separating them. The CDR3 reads CASSQDETFNEQFF. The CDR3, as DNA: TGTGCCAGCAGCCAAGATGAGACCTTTAATGAGCAGTTCTTC.

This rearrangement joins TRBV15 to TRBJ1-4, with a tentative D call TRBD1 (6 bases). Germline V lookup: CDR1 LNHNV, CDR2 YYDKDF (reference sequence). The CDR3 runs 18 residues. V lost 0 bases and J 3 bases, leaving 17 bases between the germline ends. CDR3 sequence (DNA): TGTGCCACCAGCAGAGAAGGTGGAGGGGGGCATTCTAATGAAAAACTGTTTTTT. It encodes CATSREGGGGHSNEKLFF.

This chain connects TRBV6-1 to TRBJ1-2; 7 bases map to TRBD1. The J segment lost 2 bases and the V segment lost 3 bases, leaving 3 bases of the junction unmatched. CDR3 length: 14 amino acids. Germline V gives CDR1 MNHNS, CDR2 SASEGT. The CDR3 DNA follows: TGTGCCAGCAGTGACCTGACAGGGAACTATGGCTACACCTTC. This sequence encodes CASSDLTGNYGYTF.

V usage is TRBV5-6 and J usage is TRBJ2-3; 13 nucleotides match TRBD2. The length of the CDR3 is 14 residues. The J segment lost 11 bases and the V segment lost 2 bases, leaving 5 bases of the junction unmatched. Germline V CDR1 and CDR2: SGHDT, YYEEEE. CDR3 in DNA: TGTGCCAGCAGCTTACTAGCGGGAGGGCCGAGGCAGTATTTT. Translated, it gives CASSLLAGGPRQYF. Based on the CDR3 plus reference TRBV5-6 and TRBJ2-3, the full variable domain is DAGVTQSPTHLIKTRGQQVTLRCSPKSGHDTVSWYQQALGQGPQFIFQYYEEEERQRGNFPDRFSGHQFPNYSSELNVNALLLGDSALYLCASSLLAGGPRQYFGPGTRLTVL.

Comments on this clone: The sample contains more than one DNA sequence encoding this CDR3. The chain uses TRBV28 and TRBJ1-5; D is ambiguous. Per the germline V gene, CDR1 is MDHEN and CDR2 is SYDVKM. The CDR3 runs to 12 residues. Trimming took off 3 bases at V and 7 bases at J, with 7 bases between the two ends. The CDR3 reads CASSLLAQPQHF. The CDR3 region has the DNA TGTGCCAGCAGTTTGCTGGCACAGCCCCAGCATTTT. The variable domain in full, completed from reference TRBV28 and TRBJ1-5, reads DVKVTQSSRYLVKRTGEKVFLECVQDMDHENMFWYRQDPGLGLRLIYFSYDVKMKEKGDIPEGYSVSREKKERFSLILESASTNQTSMYLCASSLLAQPQHFGDGTRLSIL.

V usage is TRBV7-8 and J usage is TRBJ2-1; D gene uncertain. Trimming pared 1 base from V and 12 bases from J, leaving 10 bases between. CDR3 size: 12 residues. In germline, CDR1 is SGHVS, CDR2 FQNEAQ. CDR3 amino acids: CASSLVRASQFF. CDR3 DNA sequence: TGTGCCAGCAGCTTAGTAAGGGCGTCGCAGTTCTTC.

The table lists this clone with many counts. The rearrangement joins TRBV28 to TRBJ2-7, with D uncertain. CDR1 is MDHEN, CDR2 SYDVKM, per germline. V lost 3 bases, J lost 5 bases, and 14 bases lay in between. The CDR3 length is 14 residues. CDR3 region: CASSFGLHLNEQYF. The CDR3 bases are TGTGCCAGCAGTTTCGGGCTCCATTTGAACGAGCAGTACTTC.

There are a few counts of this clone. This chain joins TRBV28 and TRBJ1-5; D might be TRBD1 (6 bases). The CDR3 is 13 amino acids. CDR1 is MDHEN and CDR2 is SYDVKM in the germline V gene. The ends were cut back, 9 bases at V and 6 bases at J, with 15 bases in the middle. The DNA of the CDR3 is TGTGCCAGTGTGGGGGGGCTCGGTCAGCCCCAGCATTTT. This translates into CASVGGLGQPQHF.

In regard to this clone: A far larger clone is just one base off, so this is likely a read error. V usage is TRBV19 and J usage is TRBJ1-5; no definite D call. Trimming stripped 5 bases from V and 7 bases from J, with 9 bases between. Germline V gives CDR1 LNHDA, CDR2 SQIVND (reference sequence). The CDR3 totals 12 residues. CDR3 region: CASSRAGQPQHF. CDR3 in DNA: TGTGCCAGTAGTCGGGCCGGCCAGCCCCAGCATTTT. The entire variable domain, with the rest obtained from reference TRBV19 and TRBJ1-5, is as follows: DGGITQSPKYLFRKEGQNVTLSCEQNLNHDAMYWYRQDPGQGLRLIYYSQIVNDFQKGDIAEGYSVSREKKESFPLTVTSAQKNPTAFYLCASSRAGQPQHFGDGTRLSIL.

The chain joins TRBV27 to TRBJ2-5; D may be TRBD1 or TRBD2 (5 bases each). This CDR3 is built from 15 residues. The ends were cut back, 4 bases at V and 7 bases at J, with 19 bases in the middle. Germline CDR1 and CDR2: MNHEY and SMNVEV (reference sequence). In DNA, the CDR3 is TGTGCCAGCAGTTCTGGTGGGGGTGTAGTAGGGACCCAGTACTTC. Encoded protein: CASSSGGGVVGTQYF.

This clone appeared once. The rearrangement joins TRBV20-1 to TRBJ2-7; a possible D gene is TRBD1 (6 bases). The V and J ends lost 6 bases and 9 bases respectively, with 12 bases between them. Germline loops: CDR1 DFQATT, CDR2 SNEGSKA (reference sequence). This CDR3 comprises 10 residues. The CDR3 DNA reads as TGCAGTGCAGAGACAGGTGTGCAGTACTTC. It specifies CSAETGVQYF.

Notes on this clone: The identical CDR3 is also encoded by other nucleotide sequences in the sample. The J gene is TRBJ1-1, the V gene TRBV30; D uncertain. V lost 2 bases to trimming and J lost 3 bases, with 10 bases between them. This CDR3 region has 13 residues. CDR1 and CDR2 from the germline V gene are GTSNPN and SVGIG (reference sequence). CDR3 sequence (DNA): TGTGCCTGGAGTCCAGACCTTGACACTGAAGCTTTCTTT. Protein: CAWSPDLDTEAFF.

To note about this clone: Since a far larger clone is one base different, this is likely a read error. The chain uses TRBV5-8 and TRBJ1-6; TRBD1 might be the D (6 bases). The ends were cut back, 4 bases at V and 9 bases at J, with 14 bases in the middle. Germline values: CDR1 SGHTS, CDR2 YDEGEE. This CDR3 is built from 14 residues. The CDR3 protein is CASSLQGGGSPLHF. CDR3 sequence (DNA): TGTGCCAGCAGCCTACAGGGAGGGGGTTCACCCCTCCACTTT.